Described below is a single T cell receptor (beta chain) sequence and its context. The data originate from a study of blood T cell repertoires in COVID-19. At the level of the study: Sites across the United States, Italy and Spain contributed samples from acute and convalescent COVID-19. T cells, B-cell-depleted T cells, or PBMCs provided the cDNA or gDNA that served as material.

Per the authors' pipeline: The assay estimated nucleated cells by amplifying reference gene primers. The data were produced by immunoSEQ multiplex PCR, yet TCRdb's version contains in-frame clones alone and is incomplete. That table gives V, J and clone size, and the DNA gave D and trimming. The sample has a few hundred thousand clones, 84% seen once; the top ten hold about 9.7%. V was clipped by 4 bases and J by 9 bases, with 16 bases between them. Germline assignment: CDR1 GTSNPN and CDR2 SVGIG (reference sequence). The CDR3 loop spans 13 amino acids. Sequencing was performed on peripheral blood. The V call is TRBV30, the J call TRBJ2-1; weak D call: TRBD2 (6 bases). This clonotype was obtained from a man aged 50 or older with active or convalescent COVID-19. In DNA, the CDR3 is TGTGCCTGGAACGGGGGAGTAGCGATTGAGCAGTTCTTC. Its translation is CAWNGGVAIEQFF.